These 17 T cell receptor beta chains were all obtained from the same sample, sequenced in a study of shared clonotypes between healthy human individuals. Clones were read by immunoSEQ multiplex PCR, and TCRdb kept only the in-frame ones, dropping some. The table lists millions of clones, 85% to 95% of them singletons. The sequenced material came from naive CD4+ T cells sorted from blood. Subset denoted: CD45RA+ positively selected. These receptors were collected from a young man in good health.

The chain is built from TRBV6-1 and TRBJ2-7; D is perhaps TRBD1 or TRBD2 (5 bases each). Trimming took 6 bases from V and 1 from J, leaving 10 bases between them. Germline V lookup: CDR1 MNHNS, CDR2 SASEGT. This CDR3 has 13 amino acids. The CDR3 DNA reads as TGTGCCAGCAGGCGAGGGGTTTCCTACGAGCAGTACTTC. Amino acid sequence: CASRRGVSYEQYF.

This rearrangement joins TRBV2 to TRBJ1-6; 8 nucleotides match TRBD1. Germline loops: CDR1 SNHLY, CDR2 FYNNEI. J gave up 7 bases and V 1 base, and 3 bases lay outside the gene matches. The CDR3 consists of 15 residues. The CDR3 region is CASSEETGVNSPLHF. The CDR3, as DNA: TGTGCCAGCAGTGAAGAGACAGGGGTAAATTCACCCCTCCACTTT.

V gene TRBV6-5 combines with J gene TRBJ2-1; a weak D match, TRBD1 (6 bases). This CDR3 has 14 amino acids. CDR1 MNHEY and CDR2 SVGAGI come from the germline V gene. The V end lost 9 bases, the J end lost 0 bases, and 12 bases lay between the germline ends. CDR3 sequence reads: CASGGRGSYNEQFF. CDR3 nucleotide sequence: TGTGCCAGTGGGGGCAGGGGCTCCTACAATGAGCAGTTCTTC.

The chain is built from TRBV4-1 and TRBJ1-2; D is perhaps TRBD1 (5 bases). Germline assignment: CDR1 MGHRA and CDR2 YSYEKL. The CDR3 totals 14 residues. Trimming cost V 5 bases and J 8 bases, with 18 bases left between them. The CDR3 spells CASSDTGDSRGYTF. CDR3 nucleotide sequence: TGCGCCAGCAGCGATACGGGGGATTCTCGAGGCTACACCTTC.

This clone was detected only a few times. The CDR3 reads CAWGGQGEVEAFF. The CDR3 coding sequence is TGTGCCTGGGGCGGACAGGGCGAAGTTGAAGCTTTCTTT. This chain joins TRBV30 and TRBJ1-1; 8 bases line up with TRBD1. Trimming at V came to 5 bases and at J to 7 bases, leaving 9 bases not matched to a gene. CDR3 size: 13 residues. The germline gives CDR1 GTSNPN, CDR2 SVGIG (reference sequence).

In this sample, this clone turned up once. The rearrangement links TRBV10-1 to TRBJ2-1, with a tentative D call TRBD1 (6 bases). The CDR3 extends over 15 amino acids. V was clipped by 3 bases and J by 1 base, with 10 bases between them. Germline loops: CDR1 WNHNN, CDR2 SYGVQD (reference sequence). The CDR3 nucleotides read TGCGCCAGCAGTGAAGGCAGGGGTTCCTACAATGAGCAGTTCTTC. This translates into CASSEGRGSYNEQFF.

Here the CDR3 DNA reads TGTGCCTGGAGGATACAGGGGGCAGGAAACACCATATATTTT. It is translated as CAWRIQGAGNTIYF. The gene calls are TRBV30 and TRBJ1-3; 9 bases are shared with TRBD1. The CDR3 covers 14 residues. Germline V lookup: CDR1 GTSNPN, CDR2 SVGIG (reference sequence). After removal of 3 bases from V and 4 bases from J, the junction contained 4 bases not matched to a gene. The complete variable domain, with remaining parts taken from reference TRBV30 and TRBJ1-3, reads SQTIHQWPATLVQPVGSPLSLECTVEGTSNPNLYWYRQAAGRGLQLLFYSVGIGQISSEVPQNLSASRPQDRQFILSSKKLLLSDSGFYLCAWRIQGAGNTIYFGEGSWLTVV.

Concerning this clone itself: A read error may account for a junction end that differs from germline. The V and J genes are TRBV30 and TRBJ1-3, with a tentative D call TRBD1 (5 bases). In germline, CDR1 is GTSNPN, CDR2 SVGIG (reference sequence). The CDR3 spans 13 residues. The CDR3 region is CALSRGPGNTIYF. CDR3 nucleotides: TGTGCCTTGAGTAGGGGCCCTGGAAACACCATATATTTT.

The rearrangement links TRBV6-6 to TRBJ2-2; unclear D gene. The germline gives CDR1 MNHNY, CDR2 SVGAGI (reference sequence). The CDR3 extends over 12 amino acids. V lost 6 bases to trimming and J lost 4 bases, with 6 bases between them. CDR3 loop: CASRGSTGELFF. CDR3 coding DNA: TGTGCCAGCAGAGGATCCACCGGGGAGCTGTTTTTT.

This chain connects TRBV7-2 to TRBJ2-1; D is perhaps TRBD2 (5 bases). The V end was cut by 6 bases, the J end by 7 bases, with 13 bases between. The CDR3 covers 13 residues. Germline V gene sequence: CDR1 SGHTA, CDR2 FQGNSA. The CDR3 nucleotides read TGTGCCAGCAGAGCGCCCCCGGGGAATGAGCAGTTCTTC. Protein: CASRAPPGNEQFF.

CDR3 residues: CASRMTSAQETQYF. CDR3 bases: TGCGCCAGCAGGATGACTAGCGCGCAAGAGACCCAGTACTTC. This chain joins TRBV5-1 and TRBJ2-5, with 8 bases identical to TRBD2. The CDR3 runs to 14 residues. Germline V gives CDR1 SGHRS, CDR2 YFSETQ. V was clipped by 5 bases and J by 2 bases; unmatched bases: 5.

The J gene is TRBJ2-5, the V gene TRBV19; possible D gene TRBD1, 5 bases. Germline assignment: CDR1 LNHDA and CDR2 SQIVND (reference sequence). The CDR3 extends over 13 amino acids. Trimming removed 5 bases from V and 5 bases from J, with 12 bases in between. As DNA, the CDR3 is TGTGCCAGTAGTTCGCAGGGATTGGAGACCCAGTACTTC. Encoded protein: CASSSQGLETQYF.

This clone was seen only once. This chain links TRBV15 with TRBJ1-6; D perhaps matches TRBD1 (5 bases). The CDR3 length is 16 residues. Trimming removed 1 base from V and 7 bases from J, with 14 bases in between. Germline V gives CDR1 LNHNV, CDR2 YYDKDF (reference sequence). The CDR3 loop reads CATSRGGVQGNSPLHF. CDR3 nucleotide sequence: TGTGCCACCAGCAGAGGAGGGGTTCAAGGGAATTCACCCCTCCACTTT.

This chain connects TRBV6-5 to TRBJ2-7; the match to TRBD2 covers 13 bases. Losses at the gene ends were 6 bases for V and 6 bases for J; bases not matched to a gene: 8. CDR1 is MNHEY, CDR2 SVGAGI, per germline. The CDR3 has 15 residues. CDR3 DNA: TGTGCCAGCAGGACTACCGGGACTAGCGGGGTCGAGCAGTACTTC. It yields the protein CASRTTGTSGVEQYF.

V is TRBV28 and J is TRBJ1-5; TRBD1 matches 12 bases. With V trimmed by 4 bases and J by 6 bases, 7 bases remained unmatched. Looked up from germline, CDR1 is MDHEN and CDR2 is SYDVKM. The CDR3 runs 16 residues. For the CDR3, the DNA is TGTGCCAGCAGTTGGGGGGGACAGGGGGCGTTTCAGCCCCAGCATTTT. Its translation: CASSWGGQGAFQPQHF.

As concerns this clone: At one end the junction does not follow the germline gene, possibly because of a read error. The chain has TRBV2 and TRBJ2-7; 9 nucleotides line up with TRBD1. The length of the CDR3 is 16 residues. The germline CDR1 and CDR2 sequences are SNHLY and FYNNEI. This chain's CDR3 is CASSQAGTGNSYEQYF. The CDR3 region has the DNA TGTGCCAGCAGTCAAGCGGGGACAGGGAACTCCTACGAGCAGTACTTC.

This clone came up a few times. V is TRBV27 and J is TRBJ1-6, with 11 bases matching TRBD1. The germline gives CDR1 MNHEY, CDR2 SMNVEV (reference sequence). The CDR3 has 13 amino acids. The V segment lost 5 bases and the J segment 12 bases; nucleotides outside the gene matches: 3. The CDR3 DNA reads TGTGCCAGCAGTATGGACAGGGGGCGACCCCTCCACTTT. It codes for CASSMDRGRPLHF.